Listed here are 27 T cell receptor beta chains from one sample, sequenced in a study of metastatic and nonmetastatic thyroid tumors. Thyroid surgery was performed in patients who had received no treatment beforehand. Using MiXCR, TCRdb re-called clones from the PCR reads. In the table there are more than 85,000 clones, 8% to 9.5% of which are singletons. The sequenced sample consisted of blood. These receptors were taken from a female donor with papillary thyroid cancer or a benign thyroid nodule (not recorded which). Some clones in this sample may be carry-over from other donors' samples.

This clone has at least ten counts. The chain uses TRBV12-3 or TRBV12-4 and TRBJ2-3; D call uncertain. The CDR3 loop spans 11 amino acids. The V end was cut by 7 bases, the J end by 7 bases, with 9 bases between. CDR3 loop: CASIRTYTQYF. In nucleotides, the CDR3 is TGTGCCAGCATCCGAACCTATACGCAGTATTTT.

This clone was found many times. A much more abundant neighbour one base away suggests this may be a read error. This CDR3 is also generated by other DNA sequences in the sample. The chain joins TRBV5-1 to TRBJ1-5; D is undetermined. The CDR3 length is 13 residues. Germline V gene data show CDR1 as SGHRS and CDR2 as YFSETQ. The CDR3 sequence: CASSSLGQEPQHF. The CDR3 DNA reads as TGCGCCAGCAGCTCCCTTGGGCAGGAGCCCCAACATTTT.

This clone was seen many times. The V and J genes are TRBV6-5 and TRBJ2-1; the D gene is possibly TRBD2 (6 bases). The CDR3 totals 16 residues. Trimming shortened V by 0 bases and J by 0 bases, and 9 bases separated the two germline ends. Per the germline V gene, CDR1 is MNHEY and CDR2 is SVGAGI. The CDR3 region has the DNA TGTGCCAGCAGTTACTCGGCGGGGTCCTCCTACAATGAGCAGTTCTTC. Protein sequence: CASSYSAGSSYNEQFF.

This clone was counted ten times or more. This chain connects TRBV9 to TRBJ2-3; 7 bases are shared with TRBD1. V shed 0 bases and J 11 bases; nucleotides not matched to a gene: 6. Germline loops: CDR1 SGDLS, CDR2 YYNGEE. The CDR3 loop spans 13 amino acids. The CDR3, as DNA: TGTGCCAGCAGCGTAGAGGGGGCCCCACAGCAGTATTTT. It specifies CASSVEGAPQQYF.

This clone has a handful of counts. This chain connects TRBV5-4 to TRBJ2-3, with D hard to call. Trimming left V 0 bases short and J 1 base short, with 9 bases between. The CDR3 runs 15 residues. From germline, CDR1 is SGHNT and CDR2 YYREEE (reference sequence). CDR3 region: CASSLGVSGTDTQYF. The DNA for the CDR3 is TGTGCCAGCAGCTTGGGAGTGTCGGGCACAGATACGCAGTATTTT. Based on the CDR3 plus reference TRBV5-4 and TRBJ2-3, the full variable domain is ETGVTQSPTHLIKTRGQQVTLRCSSQSGHNTVSWYQQALGQGPQFIFQYYREEENGRGNFPPRFSGLQFPNYSSELNVNALELDDSALYLCASSLGVSGTDTQYFGPGTRLTVL.

This clone has at least ten counts. The chain combines TRBV25-1 with TRBJ1-3; 8 nucleotides agree with TRBD1. Germline lookup yields CDR1 MGHDK and CDR2 SYGVNS. The CDR3 has 15 residues. Germline trimming cut 3 bases from V and 4 bases from J; bases unmatched to any gene: 5. The CDR3 sequence is CASSDGQGAGNTIYF. The CDR3 DNA is TGTGCCAGCAGTGACGGCCAGGGGGCCGGAAACACCATATATTTT.

This clone was detected many times. The chain joins TRBV6-1 to TRBJ2-5, with 9 positions matching TRBD1. CDR3 length equals 13 residues. J lost 4 bases, V lost 6 bases, and 3 bases had no gene match. The germline V gene has CDR1 MNHNS and CDR2 SASEGT. The CDR3 region has the DNA TGTGCCAGCAGGAAGGACAGGGGAGAGACCCAGTACTTC. Its translation is CASRKDRGETQYF.

This clone was seen many times. In DNA form, the CDR3 reads TGTGCCAGCAGCCGGACAGTGCTCTCTGGAAACACCATATATTTT. Its translation: CASSRTVLSGNTIYF. V is TRBV3-1 and J is TRBJ1-3, with D perhaps matching TRBD1 (6 bases). The CDR3 extends over 15 amino acids. The V end was cut by 4 bases, the J end by 0 bases, with 10 bases between. Germline lookup yields CDR1 LGHDT and CDR2 YNNKEL (reference sequence).

Remarks on this clone: One junction end does not reproduce the germline sequence, and a read error may be involved. The V call is TRBV24-1, the J call TRBJ2-3; D unresolved. CDR3 length: 14 residues. Germline V gene data show CDR1 as KGHDR and CDR2 as SFDVKD. The chain's CDR3 is CATSDLGATYTQYF. CDR3 nucleotides: TGTGCCACCAGTGATTTGGGTGCCACATATACGCAGTATTTT.

This clone appeared many times. The rearrangement joins TRBV4-1 to TRBJ2-1; no clear D gene. The CDR3 runs to 11 residues. Germline values: CDR1 MGHRA, CDR2 YSYEKL. V lost 3 bases and J 3 bases, leaving 0 bases between the germline ends. CDR3 nucleotide sequence: TGCGCCAGCAGCCACTACAATGAGCAGTTCTTC. This gives the protein CASSHYNEQFF.

This clone was recorded many times. The chain couples TRBV7-9 to TRBJ1-1; 7 bases line up with TRBD1. After removal of 5 bases from V and 1 base from J, the junction contained 4 bases not matched to a gene. The CDR3 totals 14 residues. Germline CDR1 SEHNR, CDR2 FQNEAQ (reference sequence). Here the CDR3 DNA reads TGTGCCAGCAGCGTTAGACAGGGGAACACTGAAGCTTTCTTT. This sequence encodes CASSVRQGNTEAFF.

The chain couples TRBV6-2 or TRBV6-3 to TRBJ2-7; 7 bases map to TRBD1. CDR3 length: 14 amino acids. Germline values: CDR1 MNHEY, CDR2 SVGEGT. Trimming removed 3 bases from V and 2 bases from J; junction bases left unmatched: 4. The CDR3 region is CASSYTGAPYEQYF. In DNA, the CDR3 is TGTGCCAGCAGTTATACAGGGGCTCCCTACGAGCAGTACTTC.

The rearrangement joins TRBV12-3 or TRBV12-4 to TRBJ1-5, with 7 nucleotides matching TRBD1. The V and J ends lost 7 bases and 9 bases, in that order; junction bases with no gene match: 9. The CDR3 totals 13 residues. The CDR3 nucleotides read TGTGCCAGCACCAGGGGGGACTTGTTGCCCCAGCATTTT. Its translation: CASTRGDLLPQHF.

In this sample, this clone turned up many times. The chain joins TRBV19 to TRBJ2-4; no reliable D call. The CDR3 consists of 13 residues. Germline values: CDR1 LNHDA, CDR2 SQIVND (reference sequence). Trimming took 11 bases from V and 1 from J, leaving 12 bases between them. CDR3 loop: CASLDTAKNIQYF. For the CDR3, the DNA is TGTGCCTCCTTAGATACGGCCAAAAACATTCAGTACTTC.

This clone came up many times. The chain is built from TRBV28 and TRBJ1-6; 9 nucleotides line up with TRBD1. Germline V CDR1 and CDR2: MDHEN, SYDVKM. This CDR3 is built from 21 residues. V gave up 4 bases and J gave up 0 bases; unmatched junction bases: 16. As DNA, the CDR3 is TGTGCCAGCAGTTATCTCCCTGGGGGACAGGGCCTGAGCTCCTATAATTCACCCCTCCACTTT. This translates into CASSYLPGGQGLSSYNSPLHF.

This clone was counted ten times or more. The genes are TRBV5-1 and TRBJ2-5; D is uncertain. The CDR3 has 13 residues. CDR1 SGHRS and CDR2 YFSETQ come from the germline V gene. Trimming pared 0 bases from V and 4 bases from J, leaving 7 bases between. CDR3: CASSLAGRETQYF. CDR3 sequence (DNA): TGCGCCAGCAGCTTGGCCGGAAGAGAGACCCAGTACTTC.

This clone was detected many times. The chain combines TRBV30 with TRBJ1-2, with 7 bases that match TRBD1. This CDR3 contains 11 residues. With V trimmed by 7 bases and J by 7 bases, 6 bases remained unmatched. Germline V gene sequence: CDR1 GTSNPN, CDR2 SVGIG (reference sequence). The DNA of the CDR3 is TGTGCCTTAAGACAGGGATCTGGCTACACCTTC. Translation gives CALRQGSGYTF.

This clone has a count of ten or more. The chain carries TRBV18 and TRBJ2-7, with D possibly being TRBD2 (5 bases). Trimming cost V 0 bases and J 3 bases, with 9 bases left between them. The V gene's germline CDR1 is KGHSH and CDR2 LQKENI. This CDR3 has 14 residues. The CDR3 coding sequence is TGTGCCAGCTCACCACCCCCGGGGAACTACGAGCAGTACTTC. Its translation: CASSPPPGNYEQYF.

Many counts were recorded for this clone. The chain has TRBV6-6 and TRBJ1-5; D call uncertain. In germline, CDR1 is MNHNY, CDR2 SVGAGI (reference sequence). V was shortened by 3 bases and J by 5 bases, with 8 bases between the two germline ends. The CDR3 contains 13 residues. CDR3 sequence: CASSYLGDQPQHF. The CDR3 DNA sequence: TGTGCCAGCAGTTATCTTGGGGATCAGCCCCAGCATTTT.

In this sample, this clone turned up a few times. A much larger clone lies one base from this, so it may be a read error. Additional DNA sequences in this sample encode the identical CDR3. This chain connects TRBV20-1 to TRBJ2-7; D may be TRBD1 or TRBD2 (5 bases each). The germline gives CDR1 DFQATT, CDR2 SNEGSKA (reference sequence). This CDR3 has 15 residues. Trimming stripped 6 bases from V and 5 bases from J, with 23 bases between. The CDR3 DNA follows: TGCAGTGCCCCCGCCGGGGCGGGTGAGATCGACGAGCAGTACTTC. Its protein is CSAPAGAGEIDEQYF.

This clone showed up many times. This chain joins TRBV15 and TRBJ2-3, with 8 nucleotides matching TRBD2. Per germline, CDR1 LNHNV and CDR2 YYDKDF (reference sequence). This CDR3 has 16 residues. V shed 1 base, J shed 2 bases, and the junction held 5 bases outside the gene matches. The CDR3, as DNA: TGTGCCACCAGCAGAGTCGGCGGGGGGCCCACAGATACGCAGTATTTT. This sequence encodes CATSRVGGGPTDTQYF.

This clone was observed many times. This sequence joins TRBV7-9 and TRBJ2-5, with a possible D match to TRBD2 (5 bases). CDR1 SEHNR and CDR2 FQNEAQ come from the germline V gene (reference sequence). V dropped 2 bases and J dropped 2 bases, with 9 bases sitting between them. The CDR3 spans 14 residues. The CDR3 nucleotides are TGTGCCAGCAGCTTACGGGAACTACAAGAGACCCAGTACTTC. This gives the protein CASSLRELQETQYF. The variable domain in full, with the rest retrieved from reference TRBV7-9 and TRBJ2-5, is DTGVSQNPRHKITKRGQNVTFRCDPISEHNRLYWYRQTLGQGPEFLTYFQNEAQLEKSRLLSDRFSAERPKGSFSTLEIQRTEQGDSAMYLCASSLRELQETQYFGPGTRLLVL.

The V gene is TRBV5-5, the J gene TRBJ1-2, with TRBD1 matching over 8 bases. CDR3 length: 13 amino acids. Germline V gene sequence: CDR1 SGHKS, CDR2 YYEKEE (reference sequence). Trimming took 4 bases from V and 6 from J; bases not matched to a gene: 5. The CDR3 DNA follows: TGTGCCAGCAGCGCCGACAGGGGAGATGGCTACACCTTC. It encodes CASSADRGDGYTF.

This clone has ten or more counts. This rearrangement joins TRBV2 to TRBJ1-2, with 7 nucleotides matching TRBD1. V was pared by 3 bases and J by 8 bases, with 9 bases of the junction left unmatched. The CDR3 covers 14 residues. CDR1 and CDR2 from the germline V gene are SNHLY and FYNNEI. In DNA form, the CDR3 reads TGTGCCAGCAGTGACCTTATGACAGGGAGCGGCTACACCTTC. This gives the protein CASSDLMTGSGYTF.

This clone appeared many times. As DNA, the CDR3 is TGTGCCAGCAGTTCACCGGGAAGGGCCTACAATGAGCAGTTCTTC. This translates into CASSSPGRAYNEQFF. The chain recombines TRBV28 with TRBJ2-1; D might be TRBD2 (5 bases). V lost 4 bases and J 2 bases, leaving 12 bases between the germline ends. This CDR3 has 15 residues. Germline V gene sequence: CDR1 MDHEN, CDR2 SYDVKM.

This clone was found many times. The chain combines TRBV6-1 with TRBJ1-1, with a weak D call TRBD1 (5 bases). Germline lookup yields CDR1 MNHNS and CDR2 SASEGT. This CDR3 has 17 amino acids. Trimming took off 4 bases at V and 0 bases at J, with 18 bases between the two ends. CDR3: CASSVRWGDQMNTEAFF. The CDR3 DNA reads as TGTGCCAGCAGTGTAAGATGGGGGGATCAGATGAACACTGAAGCTTTCTTT.

This clone was counted between two and nine times. A much more abundant neighbour one base away suggests this may be a read error. The genes are TRBV15 and TRBJ2-6; no clear D. CDR1 and CDR2 (germline): LNHNV, YYDKDF (reference sequence). The CDR3 runs 15 residues. CDR3 in DNA: TGTGCCACCAGCACCAGTCCCTCTTGGGCCAACGTCCTGACTTTC. Its protein is CATSTSPSWANVLTF.